This record concerns one T cell receptor beta chain sequence. Antigen unknown. The table came from immunoSEQ multiplex PCR; TCRdb's copy has only in-frame clones and leaves some out. The sample lists some 2,400,000 clones, around 95% occurring once. Germline CDR1 is SEHNR and CDR2 is FQNEAQ (reference sequence). Trimming removed 11 bases at V and 2 bases at J, with 15 bases between. This CDR3 region has 14 residues. The sample belongs to a study of shared clonotypes between healthy human individuals. The wider study: Per donor, three plates held CD4 naive cells, three held CD4 memory, two held CD8 naive and one held CD8 memory.

Study-wide results and caveats: A limitation of the genetic and exposure-history diversity represented arose from few donors. Clonotype sharing among the donors was expected to vary with sequencing depth. What naive subsets generally showed was a larger estimated richness than memory subsets showed.

The sequencing input was naive CD4+ T cells sorted from blood. Subset described: CD45RA+ positively selected. The chain recombines TRBV7-9 with TRBJ2-2; D assignment may be TRBD1 or TRBD2 (5 bases each). This TCR was sampled from a man between 18 and 35 years old in good health. Here the CDR3 reads CAPGGGRNTGELFF. As DNA, the CDR3 is TGTGCCCCCGGTGGGGGACGAAACACCGGGGAGCTGTTTTTT.